Listed here are 4 T cell receptor beta chains from one sample, sequenced in a study of control samples from healthy donors and cancer patients. The method was immunoSEQ multiplex PCR; TCRdb's version includes in-frame clones alone and lacks a portion of them. The sample holds about 110,000 clones, almost 85% seen once. The sequenced material came from blood. The receptor set was obtained from a man aged 18 to 29 in good health.

This sequence joins TRBV7-2 and TRBJ1-2; the D gene is possibly TRBD1 (6 bases). The V gene lost 5 bases and the J gene lost 10 bases, with 26 bases spanning the gap. The germline gives CDR1 SGHTA, CDR2 FQGNSA. The length of the CDR3 is 16 residues. The CDR3 DNA is TGTGCCAGCAGCCCGAGTGGGGGGGCAGTAGAAGCGTCCTACACCTTC. Translated: CASSPSGGAVEASYTF.

V gene TRBV10-3 combines with J gene TRBJ1-4, with 8 bases fitting TRBD1. Germline trimming cut 10 bases from V and 3 bases from J; bases unmatched to any gene: 4. Germline loops: CDR1 ENHRY, CDR2 SYGVKD. There are 13 residues in the CDR3. CDR3 loop: CASAQGANEKLFF. CDR3 DNA: TGTGCCAGCGCACAGGGGGCTAATGAAAAACTGTTTTTT.

The V and J genes are TRBV3-1 (or the pseudogene TRBV3-2) and TRBJ1-3; 10 bases are a match to TRBD1. Trimming at V came to 4 bases and at J to 10 bases, leaving 4 bases not matched to a gene. The CDR3 length is 13 residues. CDR1 LGHDT and CDR2 YNNKEL come from the germline V gene (reference sequence). This CDR3 is CASSPGQGLTIYF. CDR3 DNA: TGTGCCAGCAGCCCGGGACAGGGGCTAACCATATATTTT.

The chain links TRBV5-1 to TRBJ2-5, with D perhaps TRBD1 or TRBD2 (6 bases each). Trimming shortened V by 0 bases and J by 1 base, and 10 bases separated the two germline ends. The CDR3 is 15 amino acids. CDR1 is SGHRS, CDR2 YFSETQ, per germline. This CDR3 is CASSLGGAAQETQYF. The DNA of the CDR3 is TGCGCCAGCAGCTTGGGGGGGGCCGCCCAAGAGACCCAGTACTTC.